Presented here are 24 T cell receptor beta chains from one specimen sequenced in a study of blood T cell repertoires in COVID-19. The table came from immunoSEQ multiplex PCR; TCRdb's copy has only in-frame clones and leaves some out. The data contain about 35,000 clones, more than 80% of them singletons. Sequenced sample: peripheral blood. These receptors came from a man between 60 and 75 years old with active or convalescent COVID-19.

This CDR3 is CASSQEALAGVNWAHEQFF. The CDR3 nucleotides read TGTGCCAGCAGCCAAGAGGCGCTAGCGGGAGTTAATTGGGCGCATGAGCAGTTCTTC. V gene TRBV3-1 (or the pseudogene TRBV3-2) combines with J gene TRBJ2-1, with TRBD2 matching 10 bases. V shed 0 bases and J 8 bases; nucleotides not matched to a gene: 16. The CDR3 sequence is 19 residues long. The germline gives CDR1 LGHDT, CDR2 YNNKEL (reference sequence).

The chain employs TRBV3-1 (or the pseudogene TRBV3-2) and TRBJ1-5; tentatively, D is TRBD1 (6 bases). The CDR3 length is 14 residues. Trimming took 4 bases from V and 3 from J, leaving 10 bases between them. Germline V lookup: CDR1 LGHDT, CDR2 YNNKEL (reference sequence). The CDR3 loop reads CASSLGHSNQPQHF. The CDR3, as DNA: TGTGCCAGCAGCCTGGGACACTCCAATCAGCCCCAGCATTTT.

The chain carries TRBV10-2 and TRBJ2-1; TRBD2 agrees at 12 bases. The CDR3 loop spans 16 amino acids. The ends lost 4 bases at V and 6 bases at J; junction bases unmatched: 7. The V gene's germline CDR1 is WSHSY and CDR2 SAAADI. In DNA, the CDR3 is TGCGCCAGCAGTGGGGGACTAGCGGGTACAACCAATGAGCAGTTCTTC. Amino acids: CASSGGLAGTTNEQFF.

This rearrangement joins TRBV20-1 to TRBJ1-1; D might be TRBD1 (6 bases). Between the trimmed V and J ends, which lost 3 bases and 1 base, there was a span of 12 bases. Germline V gene sequence: CDR1 DFQATT, CDR2 SNEGSKA (reference sequence). The length of the CDR3 is 14 residues. The CDR3 protein is CSASELTGNTEAFF. The DNA for the CDR3 is TGCAGTGCTAGTGAATTGACAGGGAACACTGAAGCTTTCTTT.

The chain joins TRBV7-2 to TRBJ1-3; no firm D call. V lost 4 bases and J 0 bases, leaving 7 bases between the germline ends. The CDR3 totals 14 residues. Looked up from germline, CDR1 is SGHTA and CDR2 is FQGNSA. CDR3 loop: CASSSTASGNTIYF. The CDR3, as DNA: TGTGCCAGCAGCTCTACAGCCTCTGGAAACACCATATATTTT.

The rearrangement joins TRBV5-1 to TRBJ2-5, with 8 bases aligning to TRBD2. This CDR3 comprises 14 residues. Unmatched junction bases numbered 9, after V lost 6 bases and J lost 5 bases. Germline-derived CDR1 and CDR2 are SGHRS and YFSETQ. The CDR3, as DNA: TGCGCCAGCAACTCCCGGACTAGCTCTGAGACCCAGTACTTC. It is translated as CASNSRTSSETQYF.

V gene TRBV5-1 combines with J gene TRBJ2-1; 12 nucleotides line up with TRBD2. The CDR3 has 16 amino acids. The germline gives CDR1 SGHRS, CDR2 YFSETQ. With 7 bases clipped from V and 9 bases from J, the junction kept 14 bases outside the gene matches. The CDR3 bases are TGCGCCAGCGGGCAAACTAGCGGGAGGCCGGTGGGTGAGCAGTTCTTC. Protein: CASGQTSGRPVGEQFF.

This clone was seen just once. The rearrangement uses TRBV24-1 and TRBJ2-1; TRBD1 matches at 8 bases. CDR3 length: 16 residues. V dropped 4 bases and J dropped 7; count of bases not matched to a gene: 11. Germline V gene lookup returns CDR1 KGHDR and CDR2 SFDVKD. CDR3 sequence: CATSDPRTGSVNEQFF. The CDR3 bases are TGTGCCACCAGTGACCCACGGACAGGGTCAGTGAATGAGCAGTTCTTC.

This clone has only a few counts. The V and J genes are TRBV6-4 and TRBJ2-7; 15 positions agree with TRBD2. Germline V gene data show CDR1 as MRHNA and CDR2 as SNTAGT. CDR3 size: 18 residues. V shed 6 bases and J 2 bases; nucleotides not matched to a gene: 11. CDR3 protein: CASRNTGTSGGTPYEQYV. The CDR3 DNA is TGTGCCAGCAGGAACACCGGGACTAGCGGGGGGACACCCTACGAGCAGTACGTC.

The chain links TRBV4-2 to TRBJ2-3; D unresolved. CDR3 size: 15 residues. V gave up 3 bases and J gave up 0 bases, with 10 bases separating them. Per germline, CDR1 LGHNA and CDR2 YNFKEQ. CDR3 protein: CASSHPAASTDTQYF. CDR3 coding DNA: TGTGCCAGCAGCCACCCGGCGGCGAGCACAGATACGCAGTATTTT.

V and J are TRBV28 and TRBJ2-4; 9 positions agree with TRBD1. The CDR3 runs 16 residues. Trimming took 6 bases from V and 1 from J; bases not matched to a gene: 7. The germline V gene encodes CDR1 MDHEN and CDR2 SYDVKM. The CDR3 DNA sequence: TGTGCCAGCAGCAGGACAGGGGCACTTGCCAAAAACATTCAGTACTTC. Its protein is CASSRTGALAKNIQYF.

The chain joins TRBV5-4 to TRBJ1-1, with D perhaps matching TRBD1 (5 bases). The germline gives CDR1 SGHNT, CDR2 YYREEE (reference sequence). The CDR3 extends over 13 amino acids. V was pared by 4 bases and J by 3 bases, with 10 bases between. CDR3 DNA: TGTGCCAGCAGCCTACAGGAGTACACTGAAGCTTTCTTT. Amino acids: CASSLQEYTEAFF.

V and J are TRBV4-1 and TRBJ2-5; D possibly corresponds to TRBD1 (5 bases). V was clipped by 4 bases and J by 1 base, with 10 bases between them. Per the germline V gene, CDR1 is MGHRA and CDR2 is YSYEKL. This CDR3 has 14 amino acids. The CDR3 DNA follows: TGCGCCAGCAGCCTAGGACACCCCCAAGAGACCCAGTACTTC. Its translation: CASSLGHPQETQYF.

The chain has TRBV30 and TRBJ2-7, with a weak D call TRBD2 (6 bases). Per germline, CDR1 GTSNPN and CDR2 SVGIG (reference sequence). Trimming removed 3 bases from V and 7 bases from J, with 16 bases in between. The CDR3 spans 13 residues. In nucleotides, the CDR3 is TGTGCCTGGAGCCCTCATACTGGAGGGGAGCAGTACGTC. Encoded protein: CAWSPHTGGEQYV.

The chain is built from TRBV19 and TRBJ1-5; TRBD1 agrees at 8 bases. Germline CDR1 and CDR2: LNHDA and SQIVND (reference sequence). The junction had 11 bases not matched to a gene; V was cut back by 7 bases and J by 3 bases. This CDR3 has 16 amino acids. CDR3 loop: CASNRGTGLINQPQHF. CDR3 bases: TGTGCCAGTAATCGGGGGACAGGCCTTATCAATCAGCCCCAGCATTTT.

V usage is TRBV4-1 and J usage is TRBJ2-5; 7 positions agree with TRBD1. The germline CDR1 and CDR2 sequences are MGHRA and YSYEKL. The CDR3 covers 15 residues. The J segment lost 1 base and the V segment lost 0 bases, leaving 2 bases of the junction unmatched. CDR3: CASSQDGTAQETQYF. DNA for the CDR3: TGCGCCAGCAGCCAAGATGGGACAGCCCAAGAGACCCAGTACTTC.

This chain joins TRBV7-2 and TRBJ2-4, with 9 bases identical to TRBD1. Germline CDR1 SGHTA, CDR2 FQGNSA. The CDR3 sequence is 14 residues long. Trimming took 5 bases from V and 8 from J; bases not matched to a gene: 7. CDR3 loop: CASSPTGGVDIQYF. CDR3 nucleotide sequence: TGTGCCAGCAGCCCGACAGGGGGGGTGGACATTCAGTACTTC.

The chain links TRBV12-3 or TRBV12-4 to TRBJ2-5; D is unresolved. This CDR3 spans 11 amino acids. The germline V and J ends were trimmed by 3 bases and 5 bases, with 4 bases remaining between them. CDR3: CASSFGETQYF. CDR3 nucleotides: TGTGCCAGCAGTTTCGGGGAGACCCAGTACTTC.

The chain couples TRBV4-3 to TRBJ1-6; TRBD1 aligns across 9 bases. CDR3 length equals 16 residues. Germline V gene data show CDR1 as LGHNA and CDR2 as YSLEER. V shed 5 bases, J shed 9 bases, and the junction held 11 bases outside the gene matches. CDR3 sequence (DNA): TGCGCCAGCAGCTTTCGTCCGGGACAGGGCACTTCACCCCTCCACTTT. Amino acid sequence: CASSFRPGQGTSPLHF.

The CDR3 DNA reads TGTGCCAGCAGCTTTTTAGCGGGAGCCCGAGAGACCCAGTACTTC. Translation: CASSFLAGARETQYF. The V call is TRBV5-6, the J call TRBJ2-5, with 9 nucleotides matching TRBD2. Looked up from germline, CDR1 is SGHDT and CDR2 is YYEEEE. V lost 2 bases, J lost 4 bases, and 6 bases stayed unmatched. This CDR3 is built from 15 residues.

The chain uses TRBV11-2 and TRBJ2-3; no clear D. The germline CDR1 and CDR2 sequences are SGHAT and FQNNGV. V lost 4 bases, J lost 0 bases, and 8 bases lay in between. The CDR3 runs to 14 residues. CDR3 residues: CASSSVASTDTQYF. The DNA for the CDR3 is TGTGCCAGCAGCTCCGTGGCCAGCACAGATACGCAGTATTTT.

This clone was seen a few times. The CDR3 sequence: CASRGGAGEQFF. The CDR3 DNA follows: TGTGCCAGCAGAGGGGGGGCCGGTGAGCAGTTCTTC. The chain has TRBV2 and TRBJ2-1; TRBD2 is a possible D gene (7 bases). The CDR3 contains 12 residues. Per germline, CDR1 SNHLY and CDR2 FYNNEI. The V end was cut by 6 bases, the J end by 9 bases, with 12 bases between.

The chain combines TRBV5-1 with TRBJ2-5; 9 nucleotides line up with TRBD1. V shed 4 bases and J 7 bases; nucleotides not matched to a gene: 8. Germline loops: CDR1 SGHRS, CDR2 YFSETQ. The CDR3 extends over 14 amino acids. The CDR3 loop reads CASSPLGQGGTQYF. DNA of the CDR3: TGCGCCAGCAGCCCCTTGGGACAGGGAGGGACCCAGTACTTC.

Only a few counts were recorded for this clone. The gene calls are TRBV5-6 and TRBJ2-4, with TRBD1 matching 8 bases. CDR1 SGHDT and CDR2 YYEEEE come from the germline V gene. V lost 4 bases, J lost 3 bases, and 9 bases stayed unmatched. The CDR3 has 16 amino acids. The CDR3 loop reads CASSLPGQEFKNIQYF. The CDR3 DNA reads as TGTGCCAGCAGCCTACCGGGACAGGAATTCAAAAACATTCAGTACTTC.